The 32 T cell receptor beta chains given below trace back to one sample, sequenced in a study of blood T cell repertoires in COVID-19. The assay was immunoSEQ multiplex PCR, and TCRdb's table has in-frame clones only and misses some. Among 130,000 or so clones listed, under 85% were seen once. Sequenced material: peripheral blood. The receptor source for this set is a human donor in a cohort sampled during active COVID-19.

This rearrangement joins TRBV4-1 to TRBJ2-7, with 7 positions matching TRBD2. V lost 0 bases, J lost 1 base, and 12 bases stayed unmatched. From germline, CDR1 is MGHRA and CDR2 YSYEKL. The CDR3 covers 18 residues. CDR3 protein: CASSQDPAKRTRSYEQYF. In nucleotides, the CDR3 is TGCGCCAGCAGCCAAGATCCGGCAAAAAGGACTAGGTCCTACGAGCAGTACTTC.

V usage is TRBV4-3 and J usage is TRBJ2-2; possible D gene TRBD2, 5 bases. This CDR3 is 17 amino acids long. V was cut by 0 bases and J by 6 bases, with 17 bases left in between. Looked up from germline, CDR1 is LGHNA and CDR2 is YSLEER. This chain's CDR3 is CASSQEWGVGSPGELFF. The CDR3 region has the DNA TGCGCCAGCAGCCAAGAATGGGGAGTTGGGTCCCCCGGGGAGCTGTTTTTT.

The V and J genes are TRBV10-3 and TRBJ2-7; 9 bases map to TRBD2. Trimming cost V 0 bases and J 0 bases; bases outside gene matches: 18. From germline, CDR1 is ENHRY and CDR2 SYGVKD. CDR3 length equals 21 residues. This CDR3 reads CAISESLGRAGGTYSSYEQYF. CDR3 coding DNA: TGTGCCATCAGTGAGTCGCTGGGAAGAGCGGGAGGCACTTATTCCTCCTACGAGCAGTACTTC.

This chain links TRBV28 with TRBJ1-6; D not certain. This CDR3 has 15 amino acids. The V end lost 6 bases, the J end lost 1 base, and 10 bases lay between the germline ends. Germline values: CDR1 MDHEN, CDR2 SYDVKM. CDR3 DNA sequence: TGTGCCAGCAGCCCCGGCAGGTCCTATAATTCACCCCTCCACTTT. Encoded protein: CASSPGRSYNSPLHF.

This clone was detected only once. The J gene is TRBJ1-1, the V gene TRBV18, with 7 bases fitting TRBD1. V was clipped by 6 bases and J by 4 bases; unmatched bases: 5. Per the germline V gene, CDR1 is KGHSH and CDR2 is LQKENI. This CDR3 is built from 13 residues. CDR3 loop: CASSTGEGTEAFF. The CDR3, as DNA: TGTGCCAGCTCTACAGGGGAAGGCACTGAAGCTTTCTTT.

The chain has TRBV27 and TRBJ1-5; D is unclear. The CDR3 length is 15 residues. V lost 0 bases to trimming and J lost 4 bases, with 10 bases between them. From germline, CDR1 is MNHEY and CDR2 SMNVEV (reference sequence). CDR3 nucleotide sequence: TGTGCCAGCAGTTTATCGGAGGGCCGAAATCAGCCCCAGCATTTT. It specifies CASSLSEGRNQPQHF.

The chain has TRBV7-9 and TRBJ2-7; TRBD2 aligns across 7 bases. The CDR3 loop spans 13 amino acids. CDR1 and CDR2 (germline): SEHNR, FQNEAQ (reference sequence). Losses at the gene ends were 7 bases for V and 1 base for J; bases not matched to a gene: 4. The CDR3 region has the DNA TGTGCCAGCACGGGGGGAGGGTCCTACGAGCAGTACTTC. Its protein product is CASTGGGSYEQYF. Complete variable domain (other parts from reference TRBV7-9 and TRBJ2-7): DTGVSQNPRHKITKRGQNVTFRCDPISEHNRLYWYRQTLGQGPEFLTYFQNEAQLEKSRLLSDRFSAERPKGSFSTLEIQRTEQGDSAMYLCASTGGGSYEQYFGPGTRLTVT.

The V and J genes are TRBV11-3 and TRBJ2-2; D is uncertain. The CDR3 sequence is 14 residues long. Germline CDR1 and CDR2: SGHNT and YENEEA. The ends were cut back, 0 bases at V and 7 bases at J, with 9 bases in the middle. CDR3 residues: CASSLDSIGGELFF. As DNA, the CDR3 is TGTGCCAGCAGCTTAGATAGTATTGGCGGGGAGCTGTTTTTT.

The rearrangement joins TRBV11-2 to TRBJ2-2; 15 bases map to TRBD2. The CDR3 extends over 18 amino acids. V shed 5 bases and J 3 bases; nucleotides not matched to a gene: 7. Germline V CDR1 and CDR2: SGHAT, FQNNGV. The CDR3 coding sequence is TGTGCCAGCAGCCGAAGGACTAGCGGGAGGGCCGACACCGGGGAGCTGTTTTTT. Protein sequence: CASSRRTSGRADTGELFF.

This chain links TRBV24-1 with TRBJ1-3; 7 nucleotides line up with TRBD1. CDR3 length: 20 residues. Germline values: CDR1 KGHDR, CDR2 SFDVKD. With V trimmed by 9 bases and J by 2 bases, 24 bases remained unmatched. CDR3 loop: CATPVERGTVLFYPGNTIYF. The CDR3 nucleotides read TGTGCCACCCCTGTAGAAAGAGGGACAGTACTATTTTACCCTGGAAACACCATATATTTT.

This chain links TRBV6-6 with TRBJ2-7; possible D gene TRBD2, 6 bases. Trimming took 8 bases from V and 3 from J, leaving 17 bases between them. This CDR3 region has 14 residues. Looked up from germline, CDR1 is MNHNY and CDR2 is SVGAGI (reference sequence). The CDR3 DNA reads TGTGCCAGCGGTAAGGTCGGGGGTAACTACGAGCAGTACTTC. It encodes CASGKVGGNYEQYF.

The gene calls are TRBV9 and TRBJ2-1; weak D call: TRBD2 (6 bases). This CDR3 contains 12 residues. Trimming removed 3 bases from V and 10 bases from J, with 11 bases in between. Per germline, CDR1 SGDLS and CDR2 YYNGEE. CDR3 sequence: CASSAGRGEQFF. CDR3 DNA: TGTGCCAGCAGCGCCGGGAGAGGCGAGCAGTTCTTC. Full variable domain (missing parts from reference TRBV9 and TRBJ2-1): DSGVTQTPKHLITATGQRVTLRCSPRSGDLSVYWYQQSLDQGLQFLIQYYNGEERAKGNILERFSAQQFPDLHSELNLSSLELGDSALYFCASSAGRGEQFFGPGTRLTVL.

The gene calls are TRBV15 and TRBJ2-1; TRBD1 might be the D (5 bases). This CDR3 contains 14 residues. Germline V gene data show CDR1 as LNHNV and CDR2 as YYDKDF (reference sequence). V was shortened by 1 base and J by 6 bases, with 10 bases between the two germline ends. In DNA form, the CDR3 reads TGTGCCACCAGCAGAGCTCCAGGGCTCAATGAGCAGTTCTTC. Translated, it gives CATSRAPGLNEQFF.

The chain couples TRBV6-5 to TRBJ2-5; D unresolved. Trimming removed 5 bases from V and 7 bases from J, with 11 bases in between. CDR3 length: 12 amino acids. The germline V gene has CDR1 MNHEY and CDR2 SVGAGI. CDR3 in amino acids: CASSHPKATQYF. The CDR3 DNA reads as TGTGCCAGCAGTCACCCCAAAGCGACCCAGTACTTC.

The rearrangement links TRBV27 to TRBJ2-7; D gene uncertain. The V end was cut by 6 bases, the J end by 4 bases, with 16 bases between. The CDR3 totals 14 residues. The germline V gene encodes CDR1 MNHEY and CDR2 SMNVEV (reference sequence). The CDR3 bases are TGTGCCAGCAGCCCTTCGAGGCCTCCGTACGAGCAGTACTTC. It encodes CASSPSRPPYEQYF.

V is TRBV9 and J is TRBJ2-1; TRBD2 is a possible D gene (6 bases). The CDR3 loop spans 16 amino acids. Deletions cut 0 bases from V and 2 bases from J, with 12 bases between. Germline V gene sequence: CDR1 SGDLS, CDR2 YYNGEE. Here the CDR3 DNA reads TGTGCCAGCAGCGTAGTCGCGCTAGCGACCTACAATGAGCAGTTCTTC. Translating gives CASSVVALATYNEQFF.

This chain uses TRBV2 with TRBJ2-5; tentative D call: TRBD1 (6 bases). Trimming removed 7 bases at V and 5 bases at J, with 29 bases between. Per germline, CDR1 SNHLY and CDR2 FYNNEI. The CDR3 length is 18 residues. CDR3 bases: TGTGCCAGCATGGTAGGACAGATATCATCCTTTCGTAGGGAGACCCAGTACTTC. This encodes CASMVGQISSFRRETQYF. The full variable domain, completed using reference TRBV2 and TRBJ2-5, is EPEVTQTPSHQVTQMGQEVILRCVPISNHLYFYWYRQILGQKVEFLVSFYNNEISEKSEIFDDQFSVERPDGSNFTLKIRSTKLEDSAMYFCASMVGQISSFRRETQYFGPGTRLLVL.

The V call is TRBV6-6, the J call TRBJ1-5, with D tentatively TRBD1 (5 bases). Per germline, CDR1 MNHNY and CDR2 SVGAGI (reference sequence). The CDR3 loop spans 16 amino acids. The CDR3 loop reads CASRRPGDGANQPQHF. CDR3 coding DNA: TGTGCGAGTCGACGCCCGGGGGATGGCGCAAATCAGCCCCAGCATTTT.

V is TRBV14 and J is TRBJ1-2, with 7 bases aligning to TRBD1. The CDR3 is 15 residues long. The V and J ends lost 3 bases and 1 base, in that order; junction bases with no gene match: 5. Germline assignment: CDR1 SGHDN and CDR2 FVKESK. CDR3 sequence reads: CASSHRGTVNYGYTF. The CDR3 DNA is TGTGCCAGCAGCCACCGGGGGACAGTTAACTATGGCTACACCTTC. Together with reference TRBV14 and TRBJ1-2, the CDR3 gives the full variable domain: EAGVTQFPSHSVIEKGQTVTLRCDPISGHDNLYWYRRVMGKEIKFLLHFVKESKQDESGMPNNRFLAERTGGTYSTLKVQPAELEDSGVYFCASSHRGTVNYGYTFGSGTRLTVV.

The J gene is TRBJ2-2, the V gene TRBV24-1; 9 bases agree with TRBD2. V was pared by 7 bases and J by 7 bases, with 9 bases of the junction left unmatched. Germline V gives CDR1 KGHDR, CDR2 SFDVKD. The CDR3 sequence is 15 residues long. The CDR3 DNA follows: TGTGCCACCAGCGAAGCGGGAGGCCGAGGCGGGGAGCTGTTTTTT. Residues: CATSEAGGRGGELFF.

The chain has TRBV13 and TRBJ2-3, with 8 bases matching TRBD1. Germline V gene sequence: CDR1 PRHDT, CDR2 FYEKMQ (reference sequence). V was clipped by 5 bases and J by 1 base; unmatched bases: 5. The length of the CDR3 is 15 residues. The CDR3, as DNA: TGTGCCAGCAGCCCGACAGGGGCGCGCACAGATACGCAGTATTTT. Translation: CASSPTGARTDTQYF. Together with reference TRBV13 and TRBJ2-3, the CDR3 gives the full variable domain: AAGVIQSPRHLIKEKRETATLKCYPIPRHDTVYWYQQGPGQDPQFLISFYEKMQSDKGSIPDRFSAQQFSDYHSELNMSSLELGDSALYFCASSPTGARTDTQYFGPGTRLTVL.

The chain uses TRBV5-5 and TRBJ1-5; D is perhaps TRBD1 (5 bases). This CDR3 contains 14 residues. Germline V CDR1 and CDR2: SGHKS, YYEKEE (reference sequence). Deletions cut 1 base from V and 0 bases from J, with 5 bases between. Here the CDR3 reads CASSLRGSNQPQHF. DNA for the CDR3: TGTGCCAGCAGCTTGAGGGGTAGCAATCAGCCCCAGCATTTT.

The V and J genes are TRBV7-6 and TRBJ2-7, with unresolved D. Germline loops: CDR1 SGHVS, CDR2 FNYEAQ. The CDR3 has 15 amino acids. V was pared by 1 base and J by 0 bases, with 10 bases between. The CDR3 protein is CASSLEAGVSYEQYF. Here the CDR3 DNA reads TGTGCCAGCAGCTTAGAAGCCGGAGTCTCCTACGAGCAGTACTTC.

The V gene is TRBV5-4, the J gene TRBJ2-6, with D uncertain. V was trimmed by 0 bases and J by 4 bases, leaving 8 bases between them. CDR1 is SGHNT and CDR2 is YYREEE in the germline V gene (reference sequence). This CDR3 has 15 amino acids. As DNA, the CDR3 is TGTGCCAGCAGCTTGGTGGGCTCCGGGGCCAACGTCCTGACTTTC. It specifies CASSLVGSGANVLTF.

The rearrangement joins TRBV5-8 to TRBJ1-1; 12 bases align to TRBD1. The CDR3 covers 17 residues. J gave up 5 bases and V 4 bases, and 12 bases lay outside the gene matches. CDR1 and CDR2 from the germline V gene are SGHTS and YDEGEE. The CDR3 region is CASSLHRGTGGGTEAFF. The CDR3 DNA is TGTGCCAGCAGCCTCCACCGAGGGACAGGGGGCGGGACTGAAGCTTTCTTT.

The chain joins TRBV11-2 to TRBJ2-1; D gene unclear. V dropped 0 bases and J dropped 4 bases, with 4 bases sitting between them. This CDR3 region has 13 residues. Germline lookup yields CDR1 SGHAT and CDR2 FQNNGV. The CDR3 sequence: CASSLERYNEQFF. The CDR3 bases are TGTGCCAGCAGCTTAGAGCGATACAATGAGCAGTTCTTC.

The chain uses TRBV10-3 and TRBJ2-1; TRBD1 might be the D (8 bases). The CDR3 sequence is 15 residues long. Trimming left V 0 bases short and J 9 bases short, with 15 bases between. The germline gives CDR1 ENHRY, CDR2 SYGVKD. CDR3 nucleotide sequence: TGTGCCATCAGTGAGTCAACAGGGGGAGGGGGTGAGCAGTTCTTC. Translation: CAISESTGGGGEQFF.

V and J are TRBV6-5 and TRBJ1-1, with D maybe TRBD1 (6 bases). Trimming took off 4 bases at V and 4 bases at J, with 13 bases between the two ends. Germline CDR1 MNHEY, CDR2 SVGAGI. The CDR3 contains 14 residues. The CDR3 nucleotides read TGTGCCAGCAGTTCCCTGGGGGCGCCCACTGAAGCTTTCTTT. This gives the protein CASSSLGAPTEAFF.

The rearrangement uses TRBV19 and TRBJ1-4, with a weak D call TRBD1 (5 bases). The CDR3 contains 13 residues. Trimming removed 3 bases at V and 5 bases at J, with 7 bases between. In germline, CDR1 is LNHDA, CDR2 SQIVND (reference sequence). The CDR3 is CASSIRGNEKLFF. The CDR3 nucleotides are TGTGCCAGTAGTATTCGGGGGAATGAAAAACTGTTTTTT.

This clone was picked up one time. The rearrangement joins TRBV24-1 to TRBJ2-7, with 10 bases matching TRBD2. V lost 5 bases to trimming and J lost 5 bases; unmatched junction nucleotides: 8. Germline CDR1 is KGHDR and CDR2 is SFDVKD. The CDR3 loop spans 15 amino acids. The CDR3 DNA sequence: TGTGCCACCAGTGCTTCGGGGACTAGCGAGGACGAGCAGTACTTC. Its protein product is CATSASGTSEDEQYF.

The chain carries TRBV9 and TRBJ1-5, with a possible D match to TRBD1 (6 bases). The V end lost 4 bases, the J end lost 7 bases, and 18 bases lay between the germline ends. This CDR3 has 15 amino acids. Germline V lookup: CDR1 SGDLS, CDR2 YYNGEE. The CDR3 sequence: CASSSLPGADQPQHF. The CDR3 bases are TGTGCCAGCAGCTCACTCCCAGGGGCCGACCAGCCCCAGCATTTT.

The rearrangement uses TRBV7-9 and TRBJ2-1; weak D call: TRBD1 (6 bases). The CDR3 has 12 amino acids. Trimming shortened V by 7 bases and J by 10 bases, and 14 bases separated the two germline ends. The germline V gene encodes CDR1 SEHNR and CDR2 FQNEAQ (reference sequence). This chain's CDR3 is CASNPSGQEQFF. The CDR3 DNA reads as TGTGCCAGCAACCCGAGCGGACAGGAGCAGTTCTTC.